This TCR beta chain was captured by sequencing in a study of cytomegalovirus exposure and HLA in healthy donors. V dropped 4 bases and J dropped 4 bases, with 16 bases sitting between them. CDR3 length: 16 amino acids. In germline, CDR1 is LNHDA, CDR2 SQIVND (reference sequence). PCR was performed using 60 Vbeta and 13 Jbeta primers. TCRdb's copy holds only in-frame clones and misses some; the assay was immunoSEQ multiplex PCR. The repertoire includes roughly 230,000 clones, 80% to 95% of them detected once, and roughly 1.6% sits in the top ten. Input material: PBMCs. The chain couples TRBV19 to TRBJ2-2, with a tentative D call TRBD2 (5 bases). The clonotype comes from a girl aged 2 to 9 in good health and CMV-seronegative. The chain's CDR3 is CASSTRPRLLTGELFF. In nucleotides, the CDR3 is TGTGCCAGTAGTACCCGCCCGAGACTACTCACCGGGGAGCTGTTTTTT.